The 5 T cell receptor beta chains listed next were all sequenced from one sample in a study of blood T cell repertoires in COVID-19. Data came from immunoSEQ multiplex PCR; TCRdb stores just in-frame clones and leaves some out. The sample shows roughly 200,000 clones, 70% to 90% of them seen only once. Material for sequencing was peripheral blood. All receptors derive from a man aged 60 to 69 with acute or convalescent COVID-19.

The gene calls are TRBV7-2 and TRBJ2-2; 9 nucleotides line up with TRBD1. CDR3 length equals 16 residues. Looked up from germline, CDR1 is SGHTA and CDR2 is FQGNSA. Trimming removed 2 bases from V and 5 bases from J; junction bases left unmatched: 6. CDR3 amino acids: CASSLTTGGRTGELFF. CDR3 coding DNA: TGTGCCAGCAGCTTAACAACAGGGGGCAGGACCGGGGAGCTGTTTTTT.

A single count supports this clone. V gene TRBV18 combines with J gene TRBJ1-3; the D gene is possibly TRBD1 (6 bases). V was cut by 6 bases and J by 4 bases, with 10 bases left in between. Germline lookup yields CDR1 KGHSH and CDR2 LQKENI. The CDR3 runs to 13 residues. CDR3 loop: CASSQGSGNTIYF. CDR3 bases: TGTGCCAGCTCTCAGGGGTCGGGAAACACCATATATTTT.

A single count supports this clone. The chain uses TRBV7-2 and TRBJ2-6; 8 bases line up with TRBD1. The V gene end was trimmed by 6 bases and the J gene end by 5 bases; junction bases not matched to a gene: 6. CDR3 length equals 15 residues. Germline CDR1 SGHTA, CDR2 FQGNSA. CDR3: CASSSTGGWANVLTF. For the CDR3, the DNA is TGTGCCAGCAGTTCCACAGGGGGATGGGCCAACGTCCTGACTTTC.

The J gene is TRBJ2-7, the V gene TRBV19; 13 nucleotides match TRBD2. The CDR3 length is 15 residues. V shed 5 bases and J 4 bases; nucleotides not matched to a gene: 5. Germline assignment: CDR1 LNHDA and CDR2 SQIVND (reference sequence). The CDR3 reads CASSLGLAGSYEQYF. The DNA of the CDR3 is TGTGCCAGTAGTCTGGGACTAGCGGGATCTTACGAGCAGTACTTC.

This chain links TRBV7-2 with TRBJ2-2, with 14 bases matching TRBD2. CDR3 length: 18 residues. Trimming at V came to 5 bases and at J to 2 bases, leaving 7 bases not matched to a gene. Germline V CDR1 and CDR2: SGHTA, FQGNSA. CDR3: CASSGLGLAGVNTGELFF. The DNA for the CDR3 is TGTGCCAGCAGCGGATTGGGACTAGCGGGAGTCAACACCGGGGAGCTGTTTTTT.